Below, 4 T cell receptor beta chains from the same sample are listed, as sequenced in a study of blood T cell repertoires in COVID-19. Profiled with immunoSEQ multiplex PCR; TCRdb holds only in-frame clones, not every one. The sample includes around 250,000 clones, around 85% of them seen just once. Input material: peripheral blood. The source of these receptors is a man aged 45-65 years with active or convalescent COVID-19.

The chain uses TRBV28 and TRBJ2-7, with 9 bases aligning to TRBD1. Germline V lookup: CDR1 MDHEN, CDR2 SYDVKM. This CDR3 is built from 15 residues. J lost 4 bases, V lost 3 bases, and 7 bases had no gene match. The CDR3 region is CASSLNRGLLYEQYF. In DNA form, the CDR3 reads TGTGCCAGCAGTTTGAACAGGGGGCTATTGTACGAGCAGTACTTC.

The chain couples TRBV5-1 to TRBJ1-2; TRBD1 matches 7 bases. The germline gives CDR1 SGHRS, CDR2 YFSETQ. V lost 4 bases to trimming and J lost 4 bases; unmatched junction nucleotides: 16. The CDR3 has 17 amino acids. CDR3 region: CASSPRTGPEVFYGYTF. Written as DNA, the CDR3 is TGCGCCAGCAGCCCGCGGACAGGTCCCGAAGTTTTCTATGGCTACACCTTC.

The chain carries TRBV7-3 and TRBJ2-3; tentative D call: TRBD1 (5 bases). V shed 0 bases and J shed 4 bases, with 14 bases lying between them. The CDR3 spans 16 residues. Germline CDR1 and CDR2: SGHTA and FQGTGA. The CDR3 DNA sequence: TGTGCCAGCAGCTTAACACACCAGGGTTACGCAGATACGCAGTATTTT. The encoded protein is CASSLTHQGYADTQYF.

The rearrangement uses TRBV4-2 and TRBJ2-7, with a weak D call TRBD2 (5 bases). This CDR3 has 15 amino acids. V was trimmed by 2 bases and J by 4 bases, leaving 15 bases between them. Germline V gene sequence: CDR1 LGHNA, CDR2 YNFKEQ. CDR3 DNA: TGTGCCAGCAGCCAAACCCGCGGGCTCGGGTACGAGCAGTACTTC. Amino acid sequence: CASSQTRGLGYEQYF.